Listed below are T cell receptor beta chains from one sample, sequenced in a study of T cell clusters in autoimmune cytopenias. TCRdb reprocessed the multiplex PCR reads and stores each CDR3 protein as one record, lacking DNA. The sample has 9,000 to 13,000 distinct CDR3 sequences. In addition, the sample was reused for a study of T cell repertoires in aging, cancer and after chemotherapy.

The sample comprised peripheral blood. Source of these receptors: a human donor in good health. The CDR3 runs from the conserved cysteine through the conserved F or W. The order of the fields is J gene, clone size, V gene, CDR3 protein. Clone size is stated in some rows and not others, as once, few, many or a class when expanded.

J gene: TRBJ1-5; clone size: NA; V gene: TRBV6-2/TRBV6-3; CDR3 protein: CASTLGQGNQPQHF
J gene: TRBJ1-6; clone size: NA; V gene: TRBV12-3/TRBV12-4; CDR3 protein: CASSDRGNSPLHF
J gene: TRBJ2-6; clone size: medium-sized; V gene: TRBV5-4; CDR3 protein: CASSRDRAGANVLTF
J gene: TRBJ2-5; clone size: NA; V gene: TRBV6-1; CDR3 protein: CASGGGPVETQYF
J gene: TRBJ2-1; clone size: NA; V gene: TRBV27; CDR3 protein: CASSFQLAGVNEQFF
J gene: TRBJ2-1; clone size: NA; V gene: TRBV27; CDR3 protein: CASSPSAGVDYNEQFF
J gene: TRBJ2-3; clone size: NA; V gene: TRBV6-5; CDR3 protein: CASRVGILAGGGADTQYF
J gene: TRBJ2-5; clone size: medium-sized; V gene: TRBV11-1; CDR3 protein: CASSPTGTSGRETQYF
J gene: TRBJ1-6; clone size: NA; V gene: TRBV27; CDR3 protein: CASSLFRLGSSYNSPLHF
J gene: TRBJ2-7; clone size: NA; V gene: TRBV6-5; CDR3 protein: CASSYGGTGSYEQYF
J gene: TRBJ1-2; clone size: NA; V gene: TRBV7-6; CDR3 protein: CASSLVGMGYTF
J gene: TRBJ2-7; clone size: NA; V gene: TRBV6-2/TRBV6-3; CDR3 protein: CASSRDVSYEQYF
J gene: TRBJ2-3; clone size: NA; V gene: TRBV29-1; CDR3 protein: CSTAGKQSTDTQYF
J gene: TRBJ2-7; clone size: NA; V gene: TRBV30; CDR3 protein: CAWRGLAGVRSYEQYF
J gene: TRBJ2-1; clone size: NA; V gene: TRBV7-9; CDR3 protein: CASSRGPYNEQFF
J gene: TRBJ2-7; clone size: NA; V gene: TRBV27; CDR3 protein: CASSKPTGPPPYEQYF
J gene: TRBJ2-5; clone size: NA; V gene: TRBV12-3/TRBV12-4; CDR3 protein: CASSLRTSGRAGRETQYF
J gene: TRBJ2-2; clone size: medium-sized; V gene: TRBV30; CDR3 protein: CASTRDLNTGELFF
J gene: TRBJ2-3; clone size: NA; V gene: TRBV5-4; CDR3 protein: CASSLPLAQSTDTQYF
J gene: TRBJ1-5; clone size: NA; V gene: TRBV19; CDR3 protein: CASSYRGREGQPQHF
J gene: TRBJ2-2; clone size: NA; V gene: TRBV30; CDR3 protein: CAWSPTRVRPTGELFF
J gene: TRBJ2-5; clone size: NA; V gene: TRBV27; CDR3 protein: CASSSLALQETQYF
J gene: TRBJ2-4; clone size: NA; V gene: TRBV5-6; CDR3 protein: CASSLDQNIQYF
J gene: TRBJ2-1; clone size: NA; V gene: TRBV12-3/TRBV12-4; CDR3 protein: CASSLSGDYNNEQFF
J gene: TRBJ2-1; clone size: NA; V gene: TRBV5-1; CDR3 protein: CASSPEGQGVGDEQFF
J gene: TRBJ1-6; clone size: NA; V gene: TRBV19; CDR3 protein: CASRIQGNNSPLHF
J gene: TRBJ1-6; clone size: NA; V gene: TRBV12-3/TRBV12-4; CDR3 protein: CASSLTGGDSPLHF
J gene: TRBJ2-1; clone size: medium-sized; V gene: TRBV29-1; CDR3 protein: CSASGRGAYNEQFF
J gene: TRBJ1-6; clone size: NA; V gene: TRBV18; CDR3 protein: CASSAGFLNSPLHF
J gene: TRBJ1-3; clone size: NA; V gene: TRBV6-6; CDR3 protein: CASAPSGNTIYF
J gene: TRBJ2-4; clone size: NA; V gene: TRBV5-5; CDR3 protein: CASSRDRGKNIQYF